This TCR beta chain comes out of a study of cytomegalovirus exposure and HLA in healthy donors. Study summary: The 120 or so validation repertoires, a later analysis reported, used the same platform as the roughly 610 first-cohort repertoires. Regarding the study as a whole: TCR sequences were mostly rare, though some public TCRs occurred in many donors.

The repertoire was sequenced with immunoSEQ multiplex PCR; TCRdb's copy has only in-frame clones and lacks some. The table lists more than 90,000 clones, under 95% of them singletons. With 2 bases clipped from V and 6 bases from J, the junction kept 3 bases outside the gene matches. The CDR3 sequence is 13 residues long. Germline V gene data show CDR1 as MNHEY and CDR2 as SVGAGI. As for this clone: Its antigen is still unknown.

This TCR derives from a woman aged 30 to 39 in good health and CMV-seropositive. The genes are TRBV6-5 and TRBJ1-2; 7 bases map to TRBD1. The sample was PBMCs. The CDR3 bases are TGTGCCAGCAGTTACGACAGGGTCAATGGCTACACCTTC. This encodes CASSYDRVNGYTF.